The 18 T cell receptor beta chains below come from one sample, sequenced in a study of T-cell reconstitution after alpha-beta-depleted transplantation in children. The library targeted TCRbeta and was prepared with unique molecular identifiers. Each CDR3 protein is one row after TCRdb ran MiXCR on the PCR reads. The sample has about 190,000 distinct CDR3 sequences, roughly 10% seen once. Sequenced here: PBMCs, sampled before TCRalphabeta/CD19-depleted stem cell transplant. The receptors were gathered from a boy aged 2-9 years with acute myeloid leukemia, due to receive a stem cell transplant.

This clonotype was observed many times. In DNA, the CDR3 is TGCGCCAGCAGCCAACAGACAGGGAGGGACGAGCAGTTCTTC. Translated: CASSQQTGRDEQFF. This rearrangement joins TRBV4-1 to TRBJ2-1; D possibly uses TRBD1 or TRBD2 (7 bases each). The length of the CDR3 is 14 residues. The V and J ends lost 2 bases and 10 bases respectively, with 15 bases between them. Germline V gives CDR1 MGHRA, CDR2 YSYEKL.

This clonotype was counted ten times or more. The gene calls are TRBV12-3 or TRBV12-4 and TRBJ2-3, with a tentative D call TRBD2 (6 bases). This CDR3 has 17 amino acids. The V end lost 3 bases, the J end lost 0 bases, and 16 bases lay between the germline ends. The CDR3 DNA sequence: TGTGCCAGCAGTTTCCCCCCGAGAGGGACTAGCACAGATACGCAGTATTTT. Translation: CASSFPPRGTSTDTQYF.

In its sample, this clonotype was seen many times. V gene TRBV7-2 combines with J gene TRBJ2-7, with D perhaps given as TRBD1 or TRBD2 (5 bases each). Trimming left V 3 bases short and J 6 bases short, with 15 bases between. Germline lookup yields CDR1 SGHTA and CDR2 FQGNSA. The CDR3 runs 14 residues. CDR3 DNA: TGTGCCAGCAGCTTGGGTGGGGGTTTCGCCGAGCAGTACGTC. As protein: CASSLGGGFAEQYV.

Many counts were recorded for this clonotype. V gene TRBV29-1 combines with J gene TRBJ2-7; 10 nucleotides line up with TRBD1. This CDR3 has 14 amino acids. J gave up 6 bases and V 3 bases, and 8 bases lay outside the gene matches. Germline CDR1 reads SQVTM; CDR2 reads ANQGSEA. The CDR3 nucleotides read TGCAGCGTTGATCTGGGACAGGGGCGTCTCGAGCAGTACTTC. This gives the protein CSVDLGQGRLEQYF.

The rearrangement uses TRBV6-2 or TRBV6-3 and TRBJ1-5; 8 bases line up with TRBD1. The ends lost 7 bases at V and 6 bases at J; junction bases unmatched: 11. The CDR3 is 15 amino acids. Germline V gene lookup returns CDR1 MNHEY and CDR2 SVGEGT. In DNA, the CDR3 is TGTGCCAGCACCGACGGACAGGGTTGGGGTCAGCCCCAGCATTTT. This codes for CASTDGQGWGQPQHF.

This clonotype was recorded many times. V usage is TRBV29-1 and J usage is TRBJ1-1; TRBD1 might be the D (5 bases). V lost 7 bases, J lost 11 bases, and 14 bases lay in between. Germline-derived CDR1 and CDR2 are SQVTM and ANQGSEA. CDR3 length: 10 amino acids. The CDR3 is CSAADEGAFF. CDR3 nucleotides: TGCAGCGCTGCTGACGAGGGGGCTTTCTTT.

As for this clonotype: This may be a read error, as it is one base from a much larger clone. This chain connects TRBV28 to TRBJ1-2; 10 bases are a match to TRBD1. The CDR3 has 14 residues. CDR1 is MDHEN, CDR2 SYDVKM, per germline. The DNA of the CDR3 is TGTGCCAGCAGTTGGACAGGGGGATTAGGTGGCGACACCTTC. This sequence encodes CASSWTGGLGGDTF.

The sample holds many counts of this clonotype. J is TRBJ2-5 and V is TRBV6-5; D tentatively reads TRBD1 or TRBD2 (6 bases each). The V gene lost 4 bases and the J gene lost 5 bases, with 14 bases spanning the gap. The V gene's germline CDR1 is MNHEY and CDR2 SVGAGI. The CDR3 runs 14 residues. CDR3 loop: CASSFLRGAETQYF. The CDR3, as DNA: TGTGCCAGCAGTTTCCTAAGGGGGGCGGAGACCCAGTACTTC.

In this sample, this clonotype turned up many times. The V gene is TRBV18, the J gene TRBJ2-1; D is unclear. Germline loops: CDR1 KGHSH, CDR2 LQKENI. The V gene lost 3 bases and the J gene lost 0 bases, with 15 bases spanning the gap. The CDR3 length is 17 residues. As DNA, the CDR3 is TGTGCCAGCTCACCTAGGCAGTTAGCTAGCTCCTACAATGAGCAGTTCTTC. Translated: CASSPRQLASSYNEQFF.

The table lists this clonotype with many counts. The chain has TRBV10-3 and TRBJ1-4; TRBD1 matches at 8 bases. Per the germline V gene, CDR1 is ENHRY and CDR2 is SYGVKD. Losses at the gene ends were 6 bases for V and 8 bases for J; bases not matched to a gene: 5. The CDR3 covers 13 residues. The CDR3 nucleotides are TGTGCCATCAGGGACAGGGAAGCCGAAAAACTGTTTTTT. Translating it yields CAIRDREAEKLFF.

In this sample, this clonotype turned up once. The V call is TRBV11-2, the J call TRBJ2-1, with TRBD2 as a possible D gene (5 bases). The CDR3 is 14 residues long. Trimming left V 7 bases short and J 6 bases short, with 16 bases between. CDR1 is SGHAT and CDR2 is FQNNGV in the germline V gene. CDR3 DNA sequence: TGTGCCAGCACCCCAGCGGACGCGACCAATGAGCAGTTCTTC. As protein: CASTPADATNEQFF.

This clonotype was observed at least ten times. The chain recombines TRBV7-2 with TRBJ2-3; D gene uncertain. Germline-derived CDR1 and CDR2 are SGHTA and FQGNSA. The CDR3 has 14 residues. Trimming took 2 bases from V and 1 from J, leaving 7 bases between them. In DNA, the CDR3 is TGTGCCAGCAGCTTACTCTACGGCACAGATACGCAGTATTTT. Translation: CASSLLYGTDTQYF.

The sample holds many counts of this clonotype. The CDR3 loop is CASSQRRVPGELFF. DNA for the CDR3: TGTGCCAGCAGCCAACGCAGGGTGCCCGGGGAGCTGTTTTTT. This chain connects TRBV3-1 to TRBJ2-2; D possibly corresponds to TRBD1 (5 bases). Germline CDR1 reads LGHDT; CDR2 reads YNNKEL (reference sequence). Trimming left V 2 bases short and J 6 bases short, with 10 bases between. The CDR3 length is 14 residues.

This clonotype came up many times. The chain recombines TRBV4-1 with TRBJ1-1; TRBD1 might be the D (6 bases). This CDR3 contains 15 residues. Between the trimmed V and J ends, which lost 4 bases and 3 bases, there was a span of 15 bases. Germline CDR1 and CDR2: MGHRA and YSYEKL. CDR3 coding DNA: TGCGCCAGCAGCCCCGTGAGGGGGATTGACACTGAAGCTTTCTTT. Translating it yields CASSPVRGIDTEAFF.

This clonotype was observed many times. Its ends do not fully match the called genes, so a read error is possible. This chain connects TRBV7-7 to TRBJ2-1, with D maybe TRBD2 (5 bases). The V gene's germline CDR1 is SSHAT and CDR2 FNYEAQ (reference sequence). The CDR3 has 15 residues. CDR3 coding DNA: TGTGCTAGCAGCTTAGGAGCGGCTTCCTACAATGAGCAGTTCTTC. It yields the protein CASSLGAASYNEQFF.

Ten or more counts support this clonotype. The gene calls are TRBV6-5 and TRBJ1-5; the D gene is possibly TRBD1 (5 bases). Trimming took 8 bases from V and 2 from J, leaving 13 bases between them. From germline, CDR1 is MNHEY and CDR2 SVGAGI. This CDR3 contains 14 residues. The DNA for the CDR3 is TGTGCCAGCCATCAGGGAGCGGGCAATCAGCCCCAGCATTTT. Protein: CASHQGAGNQPQHF.

This clonotype was counted only a few times. The chain is built from TRBV7-9 and TRBJ2-1; 10 nucleotides align to TRBD2. The CDR3 runs 18 residues. V lost 4 bases and J lost 9; bases outside the gene matches: 18. Germline V lookup: CDR1 SEHNR, CDR2 FQNEAQ (reference sequence). This chain's CDR3 is CASSSTTRASGSIGEQFF. The DNA of the CDR3 is TGTGCCAGCAGCTCGACAACCCGGGCTAGCGGGAGTATAGGTGAGCAGTTCTTC.

This clonotype was seen ten or more times. The chain is built from TRBV9 and TRBJ1-1; D is undetermined. V was clipped by 2 bases and J by 7 bases, with 15 bases between them. CDR1 is SGDLS and CDR2 is YYNGEE in the germline V gene. This CDR3 is built from 14 residues. Here the CDR3 DNA reads TGTGCCAGCAGCGTGGAACCTCTAGGACTTGAAGCTTTCTTT. It is translated as CASSVEPLGLEAFF.